Detailed here is one TCR beta chain. Its binding antigen is unknown. A junction boundary mismatches the germline segment, possibly from a read error. This sample stems from a study of T cell repertoires in cytomegalovirus infection (dated by TCRdb to between 2017 and 2020). The study in broad terms: Alongside well-studied HLA-B-restricted epitopes, the peptide stimulations were aimed at recently identified HLA-C-restricted CMV epitopes, whose presentation resists viral immunomodulation. Donor HLA type was relevant to the analysis, as public TCR beta signatures indicated carriage of CMV infection together with the matching HLA type.

On the study overall, not on this receptor specifically: Carriers of CMV infection plus the relevant HLA type were discriminated by the cumulative frequency of public TCR beta family members in the study cohort and in an independent roughly 340-donor cohort. In the ex vivo response, HLA-C-restricted CMV-specific TCR beta clonotypes were dominant, and in two of eight donors the single most frequent clonotype came from this HLA-C-restricted group.

TCRdb names Illumina HiSeq 1500 as the instrument used. The public reads were run again by TCRdb, first through fastp at Q25 and then through MiXCR, and only productive beta chains were kept. Each CDR3 protein gets just one entry, which takes the most common genes and DNA from the rows behind it. The sample data list fewer than 1,000,000 distinct CDR3 sequences, and around 32% of these were observed just once. In total, the top ten clones hold about 14% of the sample. The CDR3, from cysteine to phenylalanine, totals 15 residues. Only the CDR3 DNA is retained, 45 bases long and in frame from the first base. CDR1 and CDR2 are drawn from the germline V gene: MNHEY, SVGAGI. The intended sense of this specimen's treatment or condition label: in vitro stimulation with specific CMV peptide epitopes to enrich CMV-specific T cells.

The rearranged chain carries TRBV6-5 and TRBJ1-2; the D segment cannot be called with confidence. The receptor comes from a human donor in good health (CMV status not recorded). Some clones in this sample may be carry-over from other donors' samples. The sample in question was cultured CD8+ T cells from PBMCs, obtained from culture after CMV antigen stimulation. The DNA sequence follows: TGTGCCAGCAGTTACCATCGGGCCTCTAACTATGTCTACACCTTC. It specifies CASSYHRASNYVYTF.